These 10 T cell receptor beta chains came from one sample sequenced in a study of spatial heterogeneity in lung cancer. Study-wide results and caveats: Counts of expanded intratumoral alpha and beta TCRs tracked tumor mutation counts.

For these TCRs, the target antigens are not known. The time point was: sample taken at primary tumor resection. TCRdb reanalysed the 5' RACE reads using MiXCR and keeps one entry per CDR3 protein. The table lists about 7,100 distinct CDR3 sequences, roughly 7% of them singletons. This sample comprised lung tumor tissue, obtained at surgery. The receptors derive from a male donor with early-stage non-small cell lung cancer.

By share, this clonotype ranks as medium-sized. The chain joins TRBV14 to TRBJ2-7; 9 bases fit TRBD2. Germline V gives CDR1 SGHDN, CDR2 FVKESK. V trimming: 2 bases; J trimming: 5 bases; junction bases outside the gene matches: 19. The CDR3 consists of 19 residues. CDR3 residues: CASSQRRPGLAGLVDEQYF. In DNA, the CDR3 is TGTGCCAGCAGCCAAAGAAGGCCGGGACTAGCTGGGCTCGTGGACGAGCAGTACTTC.

In its sample, this clonotype is medium-sized. V and J are TRBV3-1 and TRBJ2-5; 12 positions agree with TRBD2. CDR1 is LGHDT and CDR2 is YNNKEL in the germline V gene (reference sequence). With V trimmed by 5 bases and J by 5 bases, 3 bases remained unmatched. This CDR3 is 14 amino acids long. This CDR3 reads CASSKTSGGETQYF. The CDR3, as DNA: TGTGCCAGCAGCAAGACTAGCGGGGGCGAGACCCAGTACTTC.

This rearrangement joins TRBV5-1 to TRBJ2-7; D is possibly TRBD1 (6 bases). The length of the CDR3 is 16 residues. CDR1 is SGHRS and CDR2 is YFSETQ in the germline V gene. The V gene lost 2 bases and the J gene lost 0 bases, with 15 bases spanning the gap. CDR3 region: CASSFEVGASSYEQYF. The CDR3 bases are TGCGCCAGCAGCTTTGAGGTGGGGGCAAGCTCCTACGAGCAGTACTTC.

The chain employs TRBV2 and TRBJ1-3; no reliable D call. Germline CDR1 and CDR2: SNHLY and FYNNEI. V shed 10 bases and J shed 0 bases, with 10 bases lying between them. The CDR3 is 13 amino acids. The CDR3 loop reads CATKEGSGNTIYF. For the CDR3, the DNA is TGTGCCACCAAAGAGGGCTCTGGAAACACCATATATTTT.

This clonotype is judged medium-sized (0.01 to 0.1%). The rearrangement links TRBV28 to TRBJ2-7; D call uncertain. Germline V gives CDR1 MDHEN, CDR2 SYDVKM. Between the trimmed V and J ends, which lost 6 bases and 5 bases, there was a span of 8 bases. The CDR3 totals 11 residues. CDR3 sequence reads: CASSRIHEQYF. CDR3 bases: TGTGCCAGCAGCCGCATCCACGAGCAGTACTTC.

This clonotype is deemed medium-sized. This chain connects TRBV5-8 to TRBJ1-4; D uncertain. The germline CDR1 and CDR2 sequences are SGHTS and YDEGEE. CDR3 size: 15 residues. Trimming took 2 bases from V and 0 from J, leaving 8 bases between them. This chain's CDR3 is CASSFTAATNEKLFF. CDR3 DNA: TGTGCCAGCAGCTTTACGGCAGCAACTAATGAAAAACTGTTTTTT. Filled out from reference TRBV5-8 and TRBJ1-4, the complete variable domain reads EAGVTQSPTHLIKTRGQQATLRCSPISGHTSVYWYQQALGLGLQFLLWYDEGEERNRGNFPPRFSGRQFPNYSSELNVNALELEDSALYLCASSFTAATNEKLFFGSGTQLSVL.

Within the sample, this clonotype is medium-sized (0.01 to 0.1%). The chain joins TRBV4-1 to TRBJ1-5; D uncertain. Germline CDR1 and CDR2: MGHRA and YSYEKL. This CDR3 has 15 residues. Trimming removed 0 bases from V and 3 bases from J, with 9 bases in between. CDR3 nucleotides: TGCGCCAGCAGCCAAGATCCAAGGGACAATCAGCCCCAGCATTTT. This translates into CASSQDPRDNQPQHF.

This clonotype was picked up many times. The CDR3 region has the DNA TGTGCCAGCAGCTTGACGACTGGTTACGAGCAGTACTTC. Amino acids: CASSLTTGYEQYF. The chain joins TRBV7-2 to TRBJ2-7; the D is unclear. Germline CDR1 reads SGHTA; CDR2 reads FQGNSA. The CDR3 totals 13 residues. The V end lost 3 bases, the J end lost 4 bases, and 10 bases lay between the germline ends.

This clonotype was detected only a few times. This CDR3 is CASSQGGGPRNEQFF. In nucleotides, the CDR3 is TGTGCCAGCAGCCAAGGGGGAGGGCCGCGTAATGAGCAGTTCTTC. This chain connects TRBV3-1 to TRBJ2-1; 7 bases map to TRBD2. The CDR3 runs 15 residues. Germline values: CDR1 LGHDT, CDR2 YNNKEL (reference sequence). Trimming cost V 1 base and J 7 bases; bases outside gene matches: 7.

This clonotype qualifies as medium-sized. The V gene is TRBV7-3, the J gene TRBJ2-3; 10 bases agree with TRBD2. V lost 5 bases, J lost 4 bases, and 6 bases stayed unmatched. The CDR3 extends over 15 amino acids. The germline V gene has CDR1 SGHTA and CDR2 FQGTGA. The CDR3 sequence is CASSPSGGWADTQYF. The CDR3 coding sequence is TGTGCCAGCAGCCCTAGCGGGGGATGGGCAGATACGCAGTATTTT. Filled out from reference TRBV7-3 and TRBJ2-3, the complete variable domain reads GAGVSQTPSNKVTEKGKYVELRCDPISGHTALYWYRQSLGQGPEFLIYFQGTGAADDSGLPNDRFFAVRPEGSVSTLKIQRTERGDSAVYLCASSPSGGWADTQYFGPGTRLTVL.